The 24 T cell receptor beta chains presented below share a single source sample, sequenced in a study of PD-1 blockade in mismatch repair-deficient tumors. The repertoire was sequenced with immunoSEQ multiplex PCR; TCRdb's copy has only in-frame clones and lacks some. Of around 100,000 clones in the sample, over 65% were seen once. The specimen comprised peripheral blood, sampled 60 weeks after starting pembrolizumab. The source of these receptors is an adult with mismatch repair-deficient cancer.

CDR3 in DNA: TGTGCCAGCAGCCAAGATGTTGGCAGCGAGCAGTACTTC. Its protein product is CASSQDVGSEQYF. The V and J genes are TRBV4-2 and TRBJ2-7; D is ambiguous. The CDR3 is 13 residues long. V lost 0 bases to trimming and J lost 6 bases, with 9 bases between them. Per germline, CDR1 LGHNA and CDR2 YNFKEQ.

V gene TRBV29-1 combines with J gene TRBJ1-1, with a possible D match to TRBD1 (5 bases). V lost 3 bases and J lost 0, with 14 bases in between. CDR1 and CDR2 (germline): SQVTM, ANQGSEA. The CDR3 has 15 residues. The CDR3 spells CSVEPLAGLNTEAFF. CDR3 in DNA: TGCAGCGTTGAGCCCCTCGCGGGACTGAACACTGAAGCTTTCTTT.

The chain couples TRBV7-8 to TRBJ1-2; D is possibly TRBD1 (5 bases). The CDR3 runs 14 residues. Trimming removed 3 bases at V and 4 bases at J, with 12 bases between. Germline CDR1 is SGHVS and CDR2 is FQNEAQ. CDR3 protein: CASSFLRGSYGYTF. CDR3 in DNA: TGTGCCAGCAGCTTCCTCCGGGGGTCCTATGGCTACACCTTC. The full variable domain, in which reference TRBV7-8 and TRBJ1-2 provide the parts outside the CDR3, is GAGVSQSPRYKVAKRGQDVALRCDPISGHVSLFWYQQALGQGPEFLTYFQNEAQLDKSGLPSDRFFAERPEGSVSTLKIQRTQQEDSAVYLCASSFLRGSYGYTFGSGTRLTVV.

This clone has just a few counts. The rearrangement joins TRBV7-2 to TRBJ2-7; 8 bases are shared with TRBD2. The CDR3 totals 12 residues. The ends lost 9 bases at V and 6 bases at J; junction bases unmatched: 7. The germline CDR1 and CDR2 sequences are SGHTA and FQGNSA. CDR3 in DNA: TGTGCCAGTTCGCAACGGGAGGGCGAGCAGTACTTC. It yields the protein CASSQREGEQYF.

The chain has TRBV7-2 and TRBJ2-3, with 8 bases fitting TRBD2. Losses at the gene ends were 6 bases for V and 3 bases for J; bases not matched to a gene: 11. The CDR3 length is 16 residues. Germline CDR1 reads SGHTA; CDR2 reads FQGNSA. The CDR3 DNA sequence: TGTGCCAGCAGTACCGGGTTTGGCGGGAGGACAGATACGCAGTATTTT. It yields the protein CASSTGFGGRTDTQYF.

This rearrangement joins TRBV29-1 to TRBJ1-2; D gene unclear. Per the germline V gene, CDR1 is SQVTM and CDR2 is ANQGSEA. Trimming took off 5 bases at V and 10 bases at J, with 14 bases between the two ends. The length of the CDR3 is 11 residues. DNA for the CDR3: TGCAGCGTTAATGATGGAAGTGTCTACACCTTC. Translation: CSVNDGSVYTF.

This clone was counted between two and nine times. The rearrangement joins TRBV29-1 to TRBJ1-2, with 7 bases fitting TRBD1. V shed 4 bases and J 4 bases; nucleotides not matched to a gene: 6. The CDR3 covers 13 residues. Germline V gives CDR1 SQVTM, CDR2 ANQGSEA. DNA of the CDR3: TGCAGCGTTGGACAGGGATTCAGCTATGGCTACACCTTC. It codes for CSVGQGFSYGYTF.

The chain couples TRBV18 to TRBJ2-2; 11 bases align to TRBD2. CDR3 length equals 16 residues. The V and J ends lost 0 bases and 3 bases, in that order; junction bases with no gene match: 0. In germline, CDR1 is KGHSH, CDR2 LQKENI. This chain's CDR3 is CASSPPGLADTGELFF. The CDR3 coding sequence is TGTGCCAGCTCACCACCGGGACTAGCGGACACCGGGGAGCTGTTTTTT.

The chain is built from TRBV30 and TRBJ2-2; the D gene is possibly TRBD1 (5 bases). CDR3 size: 13 residues. With 1 base removed from V and 6 bases from J, the gap between germline ends came to 9 bases. Germline V gene lookup returns CDR1 GTSNPN and CDR2 SVGIG (reference sequence). CDR3 in amino acids: CAWSAQGAGELFF. In DNA, the CDR3 is TGTGCCTGGAGTGCGCAGGGTGCCGGGGAGCTGTTTTTT.

The chain joins TRBV10-3 to TRBJ2-1; D is undetermined. The CDR3 loop spans 14 amino acids. Trimming removed 3 bases at V and 0 bases at J, with 6 bases between. Germline V gives CDR1 ENHRY, CDR2 SYGVKD. The CDR3 DNA follows: TGTGCCATCAGTGACGGCATCTCCTACAATGAGCAGTTCTTC. The encoded protein is CAISDGISYNEQFF.

This sequence joins TRBV27 and TRBJ2-2, with a tentative D call TRBD1 (5 bases). The length of the CDR3 is 16 residues. The germline V gene encodes CDR1 MNHEY and CDR2 SMNVEV (reference sequence). V was cut by 8 bases and J by 3 bases, with 19 bases left in between. The CDR3 DNA is TGTGCCAGCGGTCGAGACAGAGCCCCTGACACCGGGGAGCTGTTTTTT. Translation: CASGRDRAPDTGELFF.

The chain employs TRBV11-3 and TRBJ2-1, with 10 bases lining up with TRBD2. V shed 5 bases and J 2 bases; nucleotides not matched to a gene: 6. This CDR3 comprises 16 residues. The germline CDR1 and CDR2 sequences are SGHNT and YENEEA. The DNA for the CDR3 is TGTGCCAGCAGCGAGGGCCTAGCGGGGGCCTACAATGAGCAGTTCTTC. As protein: CASSEGLAGAYNEQFF.

The rearrangement links TRBV28 to TRBJ2-5, with 10 nucleotides matching TRBD1. V trimming: 8 bases; J trimming: 1 base; junction bases outside the gene matches: 10. Germline lookup yields CDR1 MDHEN and CDR2 SYDVKM. This CDR3 contains 16 residues. CDR3 region: CASEPRQGAGQETQYF. The CDR3 DNA sequence: TGTGCCAGCGAACCTCGACAGGGGGCGGGCCAAGAGACCCAGTACTTC.

On this clone itself: The junction shows a germline mismatch at one end, possibly a read error. This chain links TRBV7-7 with TRBJ1-3, with a possible D match to TRBD1 (5 bases). Germline lookup yields CDR1 SSHAT and CDR2 FNYEAQ (reference sequence). The CDR3 is 13 amino acids. CDR3 bases: TGTGCTAGCAGCTCAGGGTCTGGAAACACCATATATTTT. As protein: CASSSGSGNTIYF. Full variable domain (remainder filled in from reference TRBV7-7 and TRBJ1-3): GAGVSQSPRYKVTKRGQDVTLRCDPISSHATLYWYQQALGQGPEFLTYFNYEAQPDKSGLPSDRFSAERPEGSISTLTIQRTEQRDSAMYRCASSSGSGNTIYFGEGSWLTVV.

The chain recombines TRBV7-9 with TRBJ2-1; no clear D. Germline V lookup: CDR1 SEHNR, CDR2 FQNEAQ (reference sequence). This CDR3 is built from 11 residues. Trimming removed 1 base from V and 10 bases from J, with 5 bases in between. The DNA of the CDR3 is TGTGCCAGCAGCTTAGTGTGGGAGCAGTTCTTC. Translation gives CASSLVWEQFF.

The chain recombines TRBV6-1 with TRBJ2-1; the D is unclear. Trimming cost V 10 bases and J 0 bases, with 13 bases left between them. Looked up from germline, CDR1 is MNHNS and CDR2 is SASEGT. The CDR3 runs to 14 residues. CDR3 amino acids: CATISRSSYNEQFF. CDR3 DNA sequence: TGTGCCACCATCTCTCGGAGCTCCTACAATGAGCAGTTCTTC.

V is TRBV9 and J is TRBJ2-3; 7 bases are a match to TRBD2. This CDR3 has 16 residues. Trimming removed 2 bases from V and 0 bases from J; junction bases left unmatched: 6. The germline V gene has CDR1 SGDLS and CDR2 YYNGEE. The CDR3 DNA follows: TGTGCCAGCAGCGTTACGGGAGGCACTAGCACAGATACGCAGTATTTT. This codes for CASSVTGGTSTDTQYF.

In the case of this clone: Other DNA sequences in the same sample also yield this CDR3. CDR3 coding DNA: TGTGCCAGCAGTGTAGGGACAGGGAACACTGAAGCTTTCTTT. Encoded protein: CASSVGTGNTEAFF. The chain carries TRBV2 and TRBJ1-1, with TRBD1 matching over 8 bases. Unmatched junction bases numbered 2, after V lost 4 bases and J lost 1 base. Germline CDR1 reads SNHLY; CDR2 reads FYNNEI. CDR3 size: 14 residues.

The rearrangement joins TRBV2 to TRBJ1-2; D gene uncertain. CDR3 length: 13 residues. Germline assignment: CDR1 SNHLY and CDR2 FYNNEI. The V and J ends lost 5 bases and 7 bases respectively, with 14 bases between them. The CDR3, as DNA: TGTGCCAGCAGTTCCCAGGAGCGGGGTGGCTACACCTTC. Encoded protein: CASSSQERGGYTF.

This clone is a singleton in its sample. The chain carries TRBV9 and TRBJ2-4, with TRBD2 as a possible D gene (5 bases). This CDR3 has 15 residues. Germline V gene sequence: CDR1 SGDLS, CDR2 YYNGEE. Trimming removed 0 bases at V and 0 bases at J, with 7 bases between. CDR3 in DNA: TGTGCCAGCAGCGTAGAAGGAGGAGCCAAAAACATTCAGTACTTC. This translates into CASSVEGGAKNIQYF.

The chain recombines TRBV6-6 with TRBJ1-4; no firm D call. Per the germline V gene, CDR1 is MNHNY and CDR2 is SVGAGI (reference sequence). Between the trimmed V and J ends, which lost 2 bases and 7 bases, there was a span of 11 bases. The CDR3 is made up of 14 amino acids. The CDR3 sequence is CASSYDLRGEKLFF. The CDR3 DNA is TGTGCCAGCAGTTACGACCTACGGGGTGAAAAACTGTTTTTT.

The V gene is TRBV7-2, the J gene TRBJ2-1; a possible D gene is TRBD1 (6 bases). V gave up 3 bases and J gave up 2 bases, with 11 bases separating them. CDR1 and CDR2 (germline): SGHTA, FQGNSA. The CDR3 contains 15 residues. The CDR3 is CASSFEQGTYNEQFF. CDR3 sequence (DNA): TGTGCCAGCAGCTTCGAGCAGGGGACCTACAATGAGCAGTTCTTC.

The table lists this clone with a count of one. The CDR3 here is CASSPNRGYDGYTF. CDR3 DNA sequence: TGTGCCAGCAGCCCGAACAGGGGGTATGATGGCTACACCTTC. The rearrangement joins TRBV9 to TRBJ1-2, with 8 bases aligning to TRBD1. Losses at the gene ends were 4 bases for V and 6 bases for J; bases not matched to a gene: 8. The CDR3 spans 14 residues. CDR1 and CDR2 (germline): SGDLS, YYNGEE.

The chain couples TRBV9 to TRBJ1-1; D is uncertain. Germline CDR1 reads SGDLS; CDR2 reads YYNGEE. The CDR3 covers 13 residues. Trimming took 0 bases from V and 4 from J, leaving 7 bases between them. CDR3 sequence reads: CASSVGAFTEAFF. CDR3 nucleotide sequence: TGTGCCAGCAGCGTAGGTGCGTTCACTGAAGCTTTCTTT.